The 28 T cell receptor beta chains given below trace back to one sample, sequenced in a study of OX40 agonist ivuxolimab in advanced cancers. Assay used: immunoSEQ multiplex PCR; TCRdb lists only in-frame clones, some missing. The table has 90,000 or so clones, around 90% seen once. This sample comprised CD4+ or CD8+ T cells sorted from blood, obtained in a trial of the OX40 agonist ivuxolimab. These receptors were obtained from an adult with an advanced solid tumor such as melanoma, head and neck, liver or kidney cancer.

The V gene is TRBV9, the J gene TRBJ2-3, with 8 bases matching TRBD2. Germline CDR1 is SGDLS and CDR2 is YYNGEE. V lost 1 base, J lost 8 bases, and 18 bases stayed unmatched. The CDR3 sequence is 18 residues long. CDR3 sequence (DNA): TGTGCCAGCAGCGTACACCTTAGCGGGGCGTCCACCACGGGTACGCAGTATTTT. It yields the protein CASSVHLSGASTTGTQYF.

The chain joins TRBV6-5 to TRBJ2-1; D is ambiguous. CDR3 length: 14 amino acids. Germline loops: CDR1 MNHEY, CDR2 SVGAGI. Trimming took 0 bases from V and 8 from J, leaving 11 bases between them. The DNA of the CDR3 is TGTGCCAGCAGTTACTCCTCTAGAATCGATGAGCAGTTCTTC. This translates into CASSYSSRIDEQFF.

The V call is TRBV7-9, the J call TRBJ2-1; unclear D gene. This CDR3 has 16 amino acids. V was trimmed by 5 bases and J by 6 bases, leaving 20 bases between them. The germline V gene has CDR1 SEHNR and CDR2 FQNEAQ (reference sequence). The CDR3, as DNA: TGTGCCAGCAGCAACATAACCGGCGGTCCCCGCAATGAGCAGTTCTTC. Protein: CASSNITGGPRNEQFF.

A single count supports this clone. The rearrangement links TRBV12-5 to TRBJ2-3, with TRBD1 matching 11 bases. The ends lost 6 bases at V and 3 bases at J; junction bases unmatched: 11. The CDR3 sequence is 17 residues long. Germline CDR1 reads LGHNT; CDR2 reads FRNRAP. The CDR3 sequence: CASGRLAGTGGTDTQYF. The CDR3 nucleotides are TGTGCTAGTGGCCGACTTGCCGGGACAGGGGGGACAGATACGCAGTATTTT.

Regarding this clone: At one end, the junction sequence differs from germline, possibly due to a read error. The V gene is TRBV27, the J gene TRBJ1-1, with 7 bases that match TRBD1. This CDR3 has 16 amino acids. The V gene's germline CDR1 is MNHEY and CDR2 SMNVEV (reference sequence). The CDR3 bases are TGTGCCGGCAGTTTGTTGAAGAGGGGGCGGAGCACTGAAGCTTTCTTT. It encodes CAGSLLKRGRSTEAFF.

The chain carries TRBV19 and TRBJ1-5, with D unresolved. The CDR3 has 16 amino acids. Germline values: CDR1 LNHDA, CDR2 SQIVND (reference sequence). The V gene lost 1 base and the J gene lost 0 bases, with 10 bases spanning the gap. DNA of the CDR3: TGTGCCAGTAGTATAGCGCACACCTATAGCAATCAGCCCCAGCATTTT. It translates to CASSIAHTYSNQPQHF.

The chain uses TRBV2 and TRBJ2-3, with D possibly being TRBD2 (5 bases). Germline values: CDR1 SNHLY, CDR2 FYNNEI. Trimming removed 7 bases from V and 1 base from J, with 15 bases in between. This CDR3 has 15 residues. For the CDR3, the DNA is TGTGCCAGCAAGGAGGAGCGCAGCGGCACAGATACGCAGTATTTT. This codes for CASKEERSGTDTQYF.

The chain carries TRBV7-6 and TRBJ2-3, with D perhaps matching TRBD2 (6 bases). The CDR3 runs to 10 residues. Deletions cut 9 bases from V and 5 bases from J, with 6 bases between. Germline V CDR1 and CDR2: SGHVS, FNYEAQ. CDR3 nucleotides: TGTGCCAGTAGCGGAGATACGCAGTATTTT. Translating it yields CASSGDTQYF.

J is TRBJ2-1 and V is TRBV5-1; possibly TRBD1 for D (5 bases). Trimming took 0 bases from V and 13 from J, leaving 17 bases between them. CDR3 length equals 14 residues. From germline, CDR1 is SGHRS and CDR2 YFSETQ. The CDR3 DNA reads TGCGCCAGCAGCTTGGAAACTGGGGCTCTACCCCAGTTCTTC. It is translated as CASSLETGALPQFF.

This chain connects TRBV4-2 to TRBJ2-2; TRBD2 matches at 11 bases. CDR1 and CDR2 (germline): LGHNA, YNFKEQ. The J segment lost 0 bases and the V segment lost 4 bases, leaving 10 bases of the junction unmatched. There are 19 residues in the CDR3. The CDR3, as DNA: TGTGCCAGCAGCCCGCTAGCGGGGGGCCCCGAATCGAACACCGGGGAGCTGTTTTTT. It encodes CASSPLAGGPESNTGELFF.

The chain carries TRBV30 and TRBJ1-6; no firm D call. Trimming took 5 bases from V and 5 from J, leaving 10 bases between them. The CDR3 totals 13 residues. CDR1 is GTSNPN, CDR2 SVGIG, per germline (reference sequence). CDR3 sequence: CAWSSLNNSPLHF. For the CDR3, the DNA is TGTGCCTGGTCCTCACTGAATAATTCACCCCTCCACTTT.

This clone was seen only once. The V call is TRBV6-1, the J call TRBJ2-6; D not resolved. The germline CDR1 and CDR2 sequences are MNHNS and SASEGT. The CDR3 is 15 residues long. The ends were cut back, 3 bases at V and 0 bases at J, with 6 bases in the middle. The CDR3 loop is CASSDRHSGANVLTF. The CDR3 nucleotides are TGTGCCAGCAGTGACCGACACTCTGGGGCCAACGTCCTGACTTTC.

The chain carries TRBV11-3 and TRBJ2-1; 12 bases match TRBD2. The CDR3 sequence is 19 residues long. Looked up from germline, CDR1 is SGHNT and CDR2 is YENEEA. J lost 7 bases, V lost 0 bases, and 13 bases had no gene match. CDR3 in amino acids: CASSLESAASGRGLNEQFF. CDR3 coding DNA: TGTGCCAGCAGCTTAGAGTCGGCGGCTAGCGGGAGGGGATTGAATGAGCAGTTCTTC.

The chain has TRBV20-1 and TRBJ1-2; D is unresolved. Germline loops: CDR1 DFQATT, CDR2 SNEGSKA (reference sequence). This CDR3 contains 10 residues. Trimming shortened V by 4 bases and J by 6 bases, and 6 bases separated the two germline ends. CDR3 sequence (DNA): TGCAGTGCTAATGAGGATGGCTACACCTTC. Residues: CSANEDGYTF.

The genes are TRBV9 and TRBJ1-1; D not certain. This CDR3 is 15 amino acids long. V was pared by 0 bases and J by 1 base, with 10 bases between. CDR1 and CDR2 (germline): SGDLS, YYNGEE. The CDR3 sequence: CASSVGLSENTEAFF. CDR3 in DNA: TGTGCCAGCAGCGTAGGATTATCAGAGAACACTGAAGCTTTCTTT.

The chain combines TRBV6-6 with TRBJ2-2; TRBD2 matches 7 bases. CDR1 and CDR2 (germline): MNHNY, SVGAGI (reference sequence). The V and J ends lost 5 bases and 6 bases, in that order; junction bases with no gene match: 9. This CDR3 spans 15 amino acids. The CDR3 bases are TGTGCCAGCAGTACGGGGACTACACGTGCCGGGGAGCTGTTTTTT. Encoded protein: CASSTGTTRAGELFF.

The chain couples TRBV13 to TRBJ2-1; 8 nucleotides match TRBD2. This CDR3 region has 16 residues. The junction had 11 bases not matched to a gene; V was cut back by 5 bases and J by 5 bases. Germline CDR1 reads PRHDT; CDR2 reads FYEKMQ (reference sequence). Here the CDR3 DNA reads TGTGCCAGCAGCCCCATAAGCGGGAGACGGAACAATGAGCAGTTCTTC. Its translation is CASSPISGRRNNEQFF.

The chain is built from TRBV9 and TRBJ2-3; D may be TRBD1 (5 bases). V shed 0 bases and J shed 0 bases, with 11 bases lying between them. Germline CDR1 reads SGDLS; CDR2 reads YYNGEE. The CDR3 has 16 residues. The CDR3 is CASSVDRQSSTDTQYF. The CDR3 DNA sequence: TGTGCCAGCAGCGTAGATAGACAGTCTAGCACAGATACGCAGTATTTT.

This chain joins TRBV6-1 and TRBJ2-3; D call uncertain. CDR1 is MNHNS and CDR2 is SASEGT in the germline V gene. The CDR3 has 17 residues. V was pared by 2 bases and J by 0 bases, with 15 bases between. The CDR3 coding sequence is TGTGCCAGCAGTGAATTTTACCGAAGCGATAGCACAGATACGCAGTATTTT. Amino acids: CASSEFYRSDSTDTQYF.

V usage is TRBV28 and J usage is TRBJ2-2; no clear D gene. V dropped 1 base and J dropped 1 base, with 4 bases sitting between them. The length of the CDR3 is 14 residues. Germline loops: CDR1 MDHEN, CDR2 SYDVKM. Here the CDR3 reads CASSLLRNTGELFF. The CDR3 nucleotides read TGTGCCAGCAGTTTATTGCGGAACACCGGGGAGCTGTTTTTT.

This clone was seen only once. The rearrangement uses TRBV4-1 and TRBJ2-4, with 12 nucleotides matching TRBD2. The ends lost 4 bases at V and 3 bases at J; junction bases unmatched: 1. Germline-derived CDR1 and CDR2 are MGHRA and YSYEKL. This CDR3 comprises 15 residues. CDR3 loop: CASSPSGRVKNIQYF. CDR3 bases: TGCGCCAGCAGCCCTAGCGGGAGGGTCAAAAACATTCAGTACTTC.

Of note for this clone: The same CDR3 can be traced to other DNA sequences in this sample. The V gene is TRBV28, the J gene TRBJ2-7, with TRBD1 matching over 7 bases. The CDR3 has 13 amino acids. Losses at the gene ends were 5 bases for V and 5 bases for J; bases not matched to a gene: 6. Per germline, CDR1 MDHEN and CDR2 SYDVKM. The CDR3 loop is CASSRQGLHEQYF. The DNA of the CDR3 is TGTGCCAGCAGTCGACAGGGCCTACACGAGCAGTACTTC.

The rearrangement uses TRBV30 and TRBJ2-1; the D is unclear. This CDR3 has 12 amino acids. V was clipped by 3 bases and J by 7 bases, with 10 bases between them. Germline CDR1 reads GTSNPN; CDR2 reads SVGIG (reference sequence). The CDR3 loop is CAWSLTNNEQFF. The CDR3 DNA is TGTGCCTGGAGCCTTACCAATAATGAGCAGTTCTTC.

This chain links TRBV29-1 with TRBJ2-3; 8 bases line up with TRBD1. The germline CDR1 and CDR2 sequences are SQVTM and ANQGSEA. Trimming took 7 bases from V and 6 from J; bases not matched to a gene: 15. CDR3 length: 15 residues. CDR3 residues: CSANKQGGETDTQYF. CDR3 bases: TGCAGCGCCAATAAACAGGGGGGTGAAACGGATACGCAGTATTTT.

The sample holds a few counts of this clone. The J gene is TRBJ2-2, the V gene TRBV5-1, with TRBD1 identical over 9 bases. V trimming: 2 bases; J trimming: 1 base; junction bases outside the gene matches: 3. CDR1 SGHRS and CDR2 YFSETQ come from the germline V gene. This CDR3 contains 16 residues. CDR3 sequence: CASSLQGQGNTGELFF. The CDR3 DNA is TGCGCCAGCAGCTTACAGGGACAGGGGAACACCGGGGAGCTGTTTTTT.

CDR3 DNA sequence: TGTGCCAGCAGTGAAACTGAATTCGGGGGGGGAGGCACAGATACGCAGTATTTT. Encoded protein: CASSETEFGGGGTDTQYF. This chain connects TRBV6-1 to TRBJ2-3; TRBD2 aligns across 8 bases. Germline assignment: CDR1 MNHNS and CDR2 SASEGT. The J segment lost 1 base and the V segment lost 2 bases, leaving 11 bases of the junction unmatched. CDR3 size: 18 residues.

V gene TRBV9 combines with J gene TRBJ1-1; D unclear. The germline V gene has CDR1 SGDLS and CDR2 YYNGEE. This CDR3 comprises 13 residues. The germline V and J ends were trimmed by 6 bases and 3 bases, with 12 bases remaining between them. The CDR3 is CASNPFRDTEAFF. The CDR3, as DNA: TGTGCCAGCAATCCTTTCCGGGACACTGAAGCTTTCTTT.

This rearrangement joins TRBV29-1 to TRBJ2-5; D gene unclear. CDR1 is SQVTM and CDR2 is ANQGSEA in the germline V gene. There are 10 residues in the CDR3. The V and J ends lost 0 bases and 5 bases respectively, with 1 base between them. CDR3 DNA: TGCAGCGTTGAAGATGAGACCCAGTACTTC. Translated, it gives CSVEDETQYF.